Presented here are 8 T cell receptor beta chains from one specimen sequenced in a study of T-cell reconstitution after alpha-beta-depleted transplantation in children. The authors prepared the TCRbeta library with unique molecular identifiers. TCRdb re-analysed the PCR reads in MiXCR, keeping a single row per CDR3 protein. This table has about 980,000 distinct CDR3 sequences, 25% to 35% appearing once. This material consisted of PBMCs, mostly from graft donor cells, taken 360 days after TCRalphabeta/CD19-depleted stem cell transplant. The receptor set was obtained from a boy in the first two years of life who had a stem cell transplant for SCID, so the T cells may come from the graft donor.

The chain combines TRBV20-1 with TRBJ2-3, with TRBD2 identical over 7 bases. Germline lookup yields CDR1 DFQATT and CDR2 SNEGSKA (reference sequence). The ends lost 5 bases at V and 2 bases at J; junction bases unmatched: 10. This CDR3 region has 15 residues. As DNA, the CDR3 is TGCAGTGCTGAGACCCGGGGGGAAGACACAGATACGCAGTATTTT. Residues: CSAETRGEDTDTQYF.

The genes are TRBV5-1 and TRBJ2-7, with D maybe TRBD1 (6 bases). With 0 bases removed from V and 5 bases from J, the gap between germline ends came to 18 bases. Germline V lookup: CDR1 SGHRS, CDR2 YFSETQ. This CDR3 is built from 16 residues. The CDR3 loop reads CASSLEGHLFSDEQYF. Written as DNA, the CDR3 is TGCGCCAGCAGCTTGGAGGGACACCTTTTTAGCGACGAGCAGTACTTC.

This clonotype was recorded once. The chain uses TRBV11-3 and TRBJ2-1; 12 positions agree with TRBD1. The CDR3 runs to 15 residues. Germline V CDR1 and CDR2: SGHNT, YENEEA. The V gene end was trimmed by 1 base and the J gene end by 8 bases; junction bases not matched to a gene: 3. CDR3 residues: CASSLGGTGGDEQFF. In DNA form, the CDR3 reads TGTGCCAGCAGCTTAGGTGGGACAGGGGGCGATGAGCAGTTCTTC.

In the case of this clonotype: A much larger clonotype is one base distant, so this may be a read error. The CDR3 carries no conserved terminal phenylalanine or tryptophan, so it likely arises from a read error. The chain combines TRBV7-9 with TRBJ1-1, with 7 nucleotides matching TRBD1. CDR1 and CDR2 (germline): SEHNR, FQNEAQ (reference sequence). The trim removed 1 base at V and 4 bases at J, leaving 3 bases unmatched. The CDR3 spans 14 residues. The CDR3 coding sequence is TGTGCCAGCAGCTTAGACAGGGGTGGCACTGAAGCTTTCTCT. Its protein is CASSLDRGGTEAFS.

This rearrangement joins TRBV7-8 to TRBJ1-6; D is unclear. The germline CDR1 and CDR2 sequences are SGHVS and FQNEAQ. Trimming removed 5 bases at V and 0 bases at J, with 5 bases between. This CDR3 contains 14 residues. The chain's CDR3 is CASSGSSYNSPLHF. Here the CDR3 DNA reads TGTGCCAGCAGCGGTAGCTCCTATAATTCACCCCTCCACTTT.

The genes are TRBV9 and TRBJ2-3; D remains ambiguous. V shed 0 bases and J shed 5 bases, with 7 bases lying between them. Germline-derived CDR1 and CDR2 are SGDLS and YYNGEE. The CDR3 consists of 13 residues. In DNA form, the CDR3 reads TGTGCCAGCAGCGTAGTGAGCGAAGATACGCAGTATTTT. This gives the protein CASSVVSEDTQYF.

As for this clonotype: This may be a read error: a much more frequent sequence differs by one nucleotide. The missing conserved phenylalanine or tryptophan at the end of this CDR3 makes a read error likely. The DNA of the CDR3 is TGCAGCGTGAACAGGGGGCCCTACGAGCAGTACTCC. This codes for CSVNRGPYEQYS. The V call is TRBV29-1, the J call TRBJ2-7, with TRBD1 identical over 9 bases. The germline V gene has CDR1 SQVTM and CDR2 ANQGSEA. Trimming cost V 6 bases and J 2 bases; bases outside gene matches: 2. The CDR3 is 12 amino acids.

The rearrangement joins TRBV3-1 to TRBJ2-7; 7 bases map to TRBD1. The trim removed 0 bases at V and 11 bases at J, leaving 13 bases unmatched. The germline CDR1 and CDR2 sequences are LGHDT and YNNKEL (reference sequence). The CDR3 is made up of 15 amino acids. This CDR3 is CASSQDETGLTREYF. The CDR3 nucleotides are TGTGCCAGCAGCCAAGACGAGACAGGGCTCACCAGGGAGTACTTC.